These 29 T cell receptor beta chains came from one sample sequenced in a study of T cells after yellow fever vaccination. TCRdb processed the 5' RACE reads anew with MiXCR; each CDR3 protein has one entry. The top ten clones hold approximately 25% of a sample with roughly 85,000 distinct CDR3 sequences, approximately 12% of them seen once. The material sequenced was CD8+ T cells not binding an NS4B(214-222) dextramer, sorted from PBMCs, taken roughly 20 days after the first yellow fever vaccination. The receptor set was obtained from a man aged 18-30 years who received the YFV17D yellow fever vaccine.

The chain links TRBV12-3 or TRBV12-4 to TRBJ2-1; unclear D gene. V shed 5 bases and J shed 8 bases, with 7 bases lying between them. The CDR3 is 11 amino acids. The CDR3 spells CASSVSDEQFF. The CDR3 DNA follows: TGTGCCAGCAGTGTGTCGGATGAGCAGTTCTTC.

The gene calls are TRBV5-5 and TRBJ1-1, with 7 nucleotides matching TRBD1. The CDR3 loop spans 15 amino acids. V dropped 1 base and J dropped 3; count of bases not matched to a gene: 6. Germline loops: CDR1 SGHKS, CDR2 YYEKEE (reference sequence). CDR3 nucleotides: TGTGCCAGCAGCTTGAGGCCCCAGGGGGACACTGAAGCTTTCTTT. Residues: CASSLRPQGDTEAFF.

The rearrangement joins TRBV6-2 or TRBV6-3 to TRBJ2-5, with 7 positions matching TRBD1. V shed 2 bases and J 4 bases; nucleotides not matched to a gene: 7. The CDR3 consists of 15 residues. Germline V gives CDR1 MNHEY, CDR2 SVGEGT. CDR3 in DNA: TGTGCCAGCAGTTACGAGGGGGCGATGCTAGAGACCCAGTACTTC. This translates into CASSYEGAMLETQYF.

A few counts support this clonotype. This chain links TRBV6-5 with TRBJ2-7; D not resolved. There are 16 residues in the CDR3. Trimming removed 4 bases from V and 0 bases from J, with 16 bases in between. CDR1 MNHEY and CDR2 SVGAGI come from the germline V gene. The CDR3 sequence is CASSFPQRDGSYEQYF. CDR3 nucleotides: TGTGCCAGCAGTTTCCCGCAAAGAGACGGCTCCTACGAGCAGTACTTC.

This clonotype has only a few counts. The chain recombines TRBV3-1 with TRBJ2-2; a weak D match, TRBD1 (5 bases). The CDR3 has 14 residues. Germline V gene data show CDR1 as LGHDT and CDR2 as YNNKEL (reference sequence). Trimming shortened V by 1 base and J by 3 bases, and 6 bases separated the two germline ends. The CDR3 reads CASSQAGYTGELFF. The CDR3, as DNA: TGTGCCAGCAGCCAAGCAGGGTACACCGGGGAGCTGTTTTTT.

This clonotype was found a few times. CDR3 protein: CSAQGLTTAGYGYGYTF. The CDR3 DNA follows: TGCAGCGCCCAGGGTTTGACGACCGCGGGTTACGGCTATGGCTACACCTTC. The chain recombines TRBV29-1 with TRBJ1-2, with D possibly TRBD1 on 5 matching bases. In germline, CDR1 is SQVTM, CDR2 ANQGSEA. CDR3 size: 17 residues. V gave up 7 bases and J gave up 4 bases, with 28 bases separating them.

This clonotype was seen a few times. V is TRBV12-3 or TRBV12-4 and J is TRBJ2-7; D might be TRBD1 or TRBD2, each matching 6 bases. With 4 bases removed from V and 6 bases from J, the gap between germline ends came to 10 bases. This CDR3 comprises 12 residues. The DNA for the CDR3 is TGTGCCAGCAGTTCGGGGGCGGGCGAGCAGTACTTC. This translates into CASSSGAGEQYF.

Only a few counts were recorded for this clonotype. V and J are TRBV12-3 or TRBV12-4 and TRBJ1-1, with D hard to call. Trimming removed 8 bases at V and 7 bases at J, with 8 bases between. The CDR3 extends over 10 amino acids. In nucleotides, the CDR3 is TGTGCCAGCGGTTCGCATGAAGCTTTCTTT. Amino acids: CASGSHEAFF.

The chain recombines TRBV7-6 with TRBJ2-1; the D gene could be TRBD1 or TRBD2 (5 bases each). Germline V gene sequence: CDR1 SGHVS, CDR2 FNYEAQ. With 1 base removed from V and 2 bases from J, the gap between germline ends came to 9 bases. This CDR3 is built from 15 residues. The CDR3 spells CASSLGGGTYNEQFF. The DNA of the CDR3 is TGTGCCAGCAGCTTAGGTGGGGGTACCTACAATGAGCAGTTCTTC.

This clonotype was found a few times. The rearrangement joins TRBV15 to TRBJ2-1; D remains ambiguous. The CDR3 loop spans 14 amino acids. The V gene's germline CDR1 is LNHNV and CDR2 YYDKDF (reference sequence). V was pared by 6 bases and J by 3 bases, with 12 bases between. Here the CDR3 reads CATRKEGRYNEQFF. The CDR3 coding sequence is TGTGCCACCAGGAAGGAAGGACGCTACAATGAGCAGTTCTTC. Full variable domain (rest looked up from reference TRBV15 and TRBJ2-1): DAMVIQNPRYQVTQFGKPVTLSCSQTLNHNVMYWYQQKSSQAPKLLFHYYDKDFNNEADTPDNFQSRRPNTSFCFLDIRSPGLGDTAMYLCATRKEGRYNEQFFGPGTRLTVL.

A word on this clonotype: One junction end disagrees with the germline gene, perhaps due to a read error. The V gene is TRBV7-7, the J gene TRBJ2-1; the D gene is possibly TRBD1 (5 bases). The V gene's germline CDR1 is SSHAT and CDR2 FNYEAQ (reference sequence). The CDR3 length is 15 residues. CDR3 sequence: CASSHSKGPYNEQFF. The CDR3 DNA reads as TGTGCTAGCAGCCACTCTAAGGGGCCATACAATGAGCAGTTCTTC.

This clonotype was recorded many times. The chain uses TRBV6-2 or TRBV6-3 and TRBJ2-3, with D uncertain. CDR1 and CDR2 (germline): MNHEY, SVGEGT. V shed 0 bases and J shed 0 bases, with 4 bases lying between them. CDR3 length: 14 residues. The CDR3 DNA sequence: TGTGCCAGCAGTTACTCGACTAGCACAGATACGCAGTATTTT. Protein: CASSYSTSTDTQYF.

This clonotype was seen many times. The rearrangement links TRBV11-1 to TRBJ2-1; D not resolved. Germline V lookup: CDR1 SGHAT, CDR2 FQDESV (reference sequence). This CDR3 contains 13 residues. The ends were cut back, 5 bases at V and 6 bases at J, with 11 bases in the middle. Here the CDR3 reads CASSPIPSNEQFF. The CDR3 DNA reads TGTGCCAGCAGCCCTATCCCCTCCAATGAGCAGTTCTTC.

The rearrangement joins TRBV12-3 or TRBV12-4 to TRBJ2-1; D is perhaps TRBD1 (6 bases). The CDR3 consists of 16 residues. Trimming stripped 2 bases from V and 3 bases from J, with 14 bases between. DNA of the CDR3: TGTGCCAGCAGTTTACAGGGGCCGGTTGGCTACAATGAGCAGTTCTTC. Translated: CASSLQGPVGYNEQFF.

The rearrangement links TRBV6-5 to TRBJ2-3; a weak D match, TRBD2 (6 bases). This CDR3 has 15 amino acids. Germline values: CDR1 MNHEY, CDR2 SVGAGI. The V end lost 2 bases, the J end lost 3 bases, and 12 bases lay between the germline ends. The CDR3 reads CASSYLLGGTDTQYF. Written as DNA, the CDR3 is TGTGCCAGCAGTTACCTCTTGGGGGGAACAGATACGCAGTATTTT.

The sample holds a few counts of this clonotype. The chain couples TRBV4-2 to TRBJ2-1, with 10 nucleotides matching TRBD2. The CDR3 is made up of 15 amino acids. Trimming at V came to 2 bases and at J to 11 bases, leaving 9 bases not matched to a gene. Germline V gene lookup returns CDR1 LGHNA and CDR2 YNFKEQ. CDR3 region: CASSQNLLAGTKQFF. CDR3 sequence (DNA): TGTGCCAGCAGCCAAAATTTACTAGCGGGGACTAAGCAGTTCTTC.

The V call is TRBV15, the J call TRBJ1-6; perhaps TRBD1 as D (5 bases). Germline CDR1 LNHNV, CDR2 YYDKDF (reference sequence). Trimming took 5 bases from V and 7 from J, leaving 12 bases between them. This CDR3 comprises 14 residues. CDR3 sequence: CATSGGRRNSPLHF. The CDR3 coding sequence is TGTGCCACCAGCGGGGGACGCAGGAATTCACCCCTCCACTTT.

This clonotype was recorded many times. This chain connects TRBV7-9 to TRBJ2-1; no clear D. The CDR3 contains 15 residues. Germline V gives CDR1 SEHNR, CDR2 FQNEAQ (reference sequence). V dropped 1 base and J dropped 0 bases, with 7 bases sitting between them. CDR3 bases: TGTGCCAGCAGCTTAGAGGAGAGCTCCTACAATGAGCAGTTCTTC. This codes for CASSLEESSYNEQFF.

The chain joins TRBV6-1 to TRBJ2-7; D uncertain. From germline, CDR1 is MNHNS and CDR2 SASEGT. The CDR3 length is 14 residues. V was pared by 7 bases and J by 0 bases, with 13 bases between. The CDR3 loop is CASTSTTSSYEQYF. The CDR3 nucleotides are TGTGCCAGCACCTCAACCACCTCCTCCTACGAGCAGTACTTC.

This clonotype was detected a few times. V usage is TRBV5-1 and J usage is TRBJ1-1; no definite D call. V was cut by 4 bases and J by 8 bases, with 21 bases left in between. CDR3 size: 15 residues. The germline gives CDR1 SGHRS, CDR2 YFSETQ. DNA of the CDR3: TGCGCCAGCAGCCCTTCCCAGAATGGAGGTGTAGAAGCTTTCTTT. It translates to CASSPSQNGGVEAFF.

The V gene is TRBV6-2 or TRBV6-3, the J gene TRBJ2-7, with a tentative D call TRBD1 (5 bases). Germline values: CDR1 MNHEY, CDR2 SVGEGT. V gave up 0 bases and J gave up 3 bases, with 6 bases separating them. The CDR3 covers 13 residues. The CDR3 DNA is TGTGCCAGCAGTTACTCCACAGGCTACGAGCAGTACTTC. It codes for CASSYSTGYEQYF.

The sample holds a few counts of this clonotype. The rearrangement uses TRBV12-3 or TRBV12-4 and TRBJ1-1; D perhaps matches TRBD1 (5 bases). This CDR3 comprises 12 residues. V was shortened by 6 bases and J by 5 bases, with 10 bases between the two germline ends. CDR3 amino acids: CASRLGGTEAFF. In DNA, the CDR3 is TGTGCCAGCAGATTGGGGGGAACTGAAGCTTTCTTT.

V is TRBV11-2 and J is TRBJ1-4; a possible D gene is TRBD1 (5 bases). CDR1 SGHAT and CDR2 FQNNGV come from the germline V gene. The CDR3 loop spans 14 amino acids. The germline V and J ends were trimmed by 3 bases and 3 bases, with 8 bases remaining between them. In DNA, the CDR3 is TGTGCCAGCAGCTTTAGAGGGGCTAATGAAAAACTGTTTTTT. Translated, it gives CASSFRGANEKLFF.

At least ten counts were recorded for this clonotype. This rearrangement joins TRBV12-3 or TRBV12-4 to TRBJ2-7; TRBD1 might be the D (5 bases). Trimming pared 6 bases from V and 2 bases from J, leaving 11 bases between. This CDR3 region has 13 residues. DNA for the CDR3: TGTGCCAGCAGCCGTGACAGCGCCTACGAGCAGTACTTC. It encodes CASSRDSAYEQYF.

There are a few counts of this clonotype. The chain couples TRBV29-1 to TRBJ1-1; D remains unclear. CDR1 and CDR2 from the germline V gene are SQVTM and ANQGSEA. CDR3 size: 14 residues. V was cut by 6 bases and J by 0 bases, with 14 bases left in between. The CDR3: CSVPGQRVNTEAFF. CDR3 sequence (DNA): TGCAGCGTCCCTGGCCAGAGGGTGAACACTGAAGCTTTCTTT.

This clonotype was observed a handful of times. The rearrangement joins TRBV9 to TRBJ2-1; TRBD2 matches 10 bases. Germline values: CDR1 SGDLS, CDR2 YYNGEE. V was pared by 3 bases and J by 8 bases, with 14 bases of the junction left unmatched. The CDR3 covers 17 residues. The CDR3 nucleotides read TGTGCCAGCAGCGCTTCTACCGGGACTAGCGAGGCGGATGAGCAGTTCTTC. It specifies CASSASTGTSEADEQFF.

The chain couples TRBV7-2 to TRBJ1-4; possibly TRBD1 for D (5 bases). The V gene's germline CDR1 is SGHTA and CDR2 FQGNSA. The ends were cut back, 3 bases at V and 4 bases at J, with 12 bases in the middle. The CDR3 is 15 amino acids. DNA of the CDR3: TGTGCCAGCAGCTTCCCGGGGGGTCGTAATGAAAAACTGTTTTTT. Translation gives CASSFPGGRNEKLFF.

The chain is built from TRBV20-1 and TRBJ1-4; 7 bases are shared with TRBD1. V dropped 1 base and J dropped 8; count of bases not matched to a gene: 10. This CDR3 spans 15 amino acids. CDR1 is DFQATT, CDR2 SNEGSKA, per germline (reference sequence). The CDR3 coding sequence is TGCAGTGCTAGAGTTCTGACAGGGATCCGGGAAAAACTGTTTTTT. Residues: CSARVLTGIREKLFF.

In its sample, this clonotype was seen a few times. V usage is TRBV29-1 and J usage is TRBJ2-1, with 8 bases fitting TRBD1. CDR1 and CDR2 (germline): SQVTM, ANQGSEA. Unmatched junction bases numbered 8, after V lost 6 bases and J lost 4 bases. The CDR3 contains 14 residues. The CDR3 DNA follows: TGCAGCGTATATGGCAGGGGGCTATACAATGAGCAGTTCTTC. Its translation: CSVYGRGLYNEQFF.